Listed here is a single T cell receptor (beta chain). Its antigen remains unknown. These data originate in a study of shared clonotypes between healthy human individuals. Looking at the study overall: Per donor, three plates held CD4 naive cells, three held CD4 memory, two held CD8 naive and one held CD8 memory. Findings and limits, study-wide: A few donors held 5% to 5.5% of naive CD4 clonotypes in common. Generation probabilities of non-shared clonotypes were lower (relative to those shared by all four donors).

Assay: immunoSEQ multiplex PCR; the TCRdb copy retains only in-frame clones and omits some. This repertoire shows 650,000 to 700,000 clones, about 92% found once; its top ten account for roughly 36%. This CDR3 is 16 amino acids long. Germline V CDR1 and CDR2: MNHNY, SVGAGI (reference sequence). The junction had 15 bases not matched to a gene; V was cut back by 9 bases and J by 4 bases. Sequencing was performed on memory CD8+ T cells from PBMCs. The subset: CD45RO+ cells pooled with CCR7-negative TemRA cells. The chain carries TRBV6-6 and TRBJ1-5; the match to TRBD1 covers 7 bases. The source of this sequence is a man aged 18 to 30 in good health. Some clones in this sample may be carry-over from other donors' samples. The DNA of the CDR3 is TGTGCCAGGACACAGGGGCCCGGAGAGGGAAATCAGCCCCAGCATTTT. Its translation: CARTQGPGEGNQPQHF.